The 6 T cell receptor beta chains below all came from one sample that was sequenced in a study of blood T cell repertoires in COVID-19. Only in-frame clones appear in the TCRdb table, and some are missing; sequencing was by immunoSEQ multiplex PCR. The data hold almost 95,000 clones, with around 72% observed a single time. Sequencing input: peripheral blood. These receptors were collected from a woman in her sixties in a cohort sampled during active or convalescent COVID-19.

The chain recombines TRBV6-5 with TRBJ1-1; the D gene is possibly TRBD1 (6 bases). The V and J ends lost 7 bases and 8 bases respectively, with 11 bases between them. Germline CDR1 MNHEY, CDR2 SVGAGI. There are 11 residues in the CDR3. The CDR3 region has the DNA TGTGCCAGCACCAGGACAGCCGAAGCTTTCTTT. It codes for CASTRTAEAFF.

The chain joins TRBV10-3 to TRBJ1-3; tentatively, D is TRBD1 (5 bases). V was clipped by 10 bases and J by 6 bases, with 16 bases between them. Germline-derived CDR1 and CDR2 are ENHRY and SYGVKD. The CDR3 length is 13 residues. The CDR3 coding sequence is TGTGCCAGCCAGGGAGGTCTGAAAAACACCATATATTTT. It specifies CASQGGLKNTIYF.

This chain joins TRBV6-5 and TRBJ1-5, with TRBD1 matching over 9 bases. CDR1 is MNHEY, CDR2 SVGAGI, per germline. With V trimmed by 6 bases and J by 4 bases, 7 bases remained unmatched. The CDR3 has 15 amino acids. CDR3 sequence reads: CASSLGQGLNQPQHF. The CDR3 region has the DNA TGTGCCAGCAGCCTGGGACAGGGCCTAAATCAGCCCCAGCATTTT.

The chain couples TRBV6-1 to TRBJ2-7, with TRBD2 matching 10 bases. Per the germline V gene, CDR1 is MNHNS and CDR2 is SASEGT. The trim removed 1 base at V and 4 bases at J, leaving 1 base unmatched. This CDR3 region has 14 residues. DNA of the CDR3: TGTGCCAGCAGTGAAGAGCGGGGGGGTTACGAGCAGTACTTC. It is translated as CASSEERGGYEQYF.

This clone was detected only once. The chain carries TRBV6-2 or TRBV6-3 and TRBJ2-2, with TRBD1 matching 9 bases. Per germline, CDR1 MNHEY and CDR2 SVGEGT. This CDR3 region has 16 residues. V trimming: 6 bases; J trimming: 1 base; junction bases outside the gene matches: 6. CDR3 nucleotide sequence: TGTGCCAGCAGCTCATGGGGACAGGGGAACACCGGGGAGCTGTTTTTT. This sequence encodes CASSSWGQGNTGELFF.

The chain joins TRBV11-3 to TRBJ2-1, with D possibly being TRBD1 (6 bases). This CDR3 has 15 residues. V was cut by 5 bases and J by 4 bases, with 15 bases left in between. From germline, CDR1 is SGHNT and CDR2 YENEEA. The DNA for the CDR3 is TGTGCCAGCAGCCCAGGGGCGGCCGTATACAATGAGCAGTTCTTC. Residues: CASSPGAAVYNEQFF.